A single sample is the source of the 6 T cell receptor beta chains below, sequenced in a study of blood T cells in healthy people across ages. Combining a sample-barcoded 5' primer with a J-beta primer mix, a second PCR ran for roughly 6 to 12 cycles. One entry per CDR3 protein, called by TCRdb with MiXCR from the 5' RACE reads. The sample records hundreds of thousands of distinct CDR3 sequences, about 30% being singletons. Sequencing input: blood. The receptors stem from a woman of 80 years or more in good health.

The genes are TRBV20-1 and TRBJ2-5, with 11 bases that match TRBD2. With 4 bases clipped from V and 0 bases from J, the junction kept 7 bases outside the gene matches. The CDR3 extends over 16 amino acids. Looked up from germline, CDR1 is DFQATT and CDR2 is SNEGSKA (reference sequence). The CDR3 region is CSAILAGVEYQETQYF. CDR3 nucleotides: TGCAGTGCTATACTAGCGGGGGTTGAGTACCAAGAGACCCAGTACTTC.

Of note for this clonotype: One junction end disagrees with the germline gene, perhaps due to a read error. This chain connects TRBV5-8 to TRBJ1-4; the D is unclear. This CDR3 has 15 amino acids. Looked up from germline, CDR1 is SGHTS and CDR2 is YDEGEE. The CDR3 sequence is CASRARFATNEKLVF. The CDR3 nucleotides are TGTGCCAGCAGGGCGAGGTTCGCAACTAATGAAAAACTGGTTTTT.

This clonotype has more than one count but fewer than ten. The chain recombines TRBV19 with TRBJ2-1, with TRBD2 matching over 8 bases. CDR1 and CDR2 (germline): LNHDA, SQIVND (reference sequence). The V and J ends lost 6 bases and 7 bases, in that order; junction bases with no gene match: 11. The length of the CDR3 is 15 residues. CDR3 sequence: CASSRWLAGSNEQFF. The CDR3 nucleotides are TGTGCCAGTAGCCGTTGGCTAGCGGGTAGTAATGAGCAGTTCTTC.

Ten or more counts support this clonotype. DNA of the CDR3: TGCGCCAGCAGCCAATGGACAGGAACAACCAAAAACATTCAGTACTTC. Encoded protein: CASSQWTGTTKNIQYF. The V call is TRBV4-3, the J call TRBJ2-4; 7 nucleotides align to TRBD1. With 2 bases clipped from V and 2 bases from J, the junction kept 6 bases outside the gene matches. CDR3 length: 16 amino acids. Germline values: CDR1 LGHNA, CDR2 YSLEER.

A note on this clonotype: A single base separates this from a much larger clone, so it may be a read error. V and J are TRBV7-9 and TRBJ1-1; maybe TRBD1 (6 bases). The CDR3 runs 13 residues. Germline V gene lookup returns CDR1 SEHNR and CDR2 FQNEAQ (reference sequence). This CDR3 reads CASSLIGGTEVFF. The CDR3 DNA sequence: TGTGCCAGCAGCTTAATAGGGGGGACTGAAGTTTTCTTT.

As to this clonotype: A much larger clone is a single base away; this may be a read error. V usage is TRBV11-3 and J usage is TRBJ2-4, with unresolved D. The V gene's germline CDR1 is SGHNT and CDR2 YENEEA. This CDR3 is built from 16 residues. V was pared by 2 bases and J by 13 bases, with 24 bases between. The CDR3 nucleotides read TGTGCCAGCAGCTTATTTGTCAACGGCCCCCACAATGAGCAGTACTTC. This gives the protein CASSLFVNGPHNEQYF.